In its sample, the clone carrying this T cell receptor beta chain was seen a few times. Its antigen is still unknown. The data stem from a study of cytomegalovirus exposure and HLA in healthy donors. Both 60 Vbeta primers and 13 Jbeta primers went into the PCR. Measured with immunoSEQ multiplex PCR; TCRdb has only the in-frame clones, and not every one. This sample has some 200,000 clones; roughly 13% occur once, and the top ten carry under 10%. Study results and caveats: In a later analysis, HLA-associated beta chains showed higher expansion and lower generation probabilities than comparable chains.

This TCR derives from a man aged 50 to 60 in good health and CMV-seropositive. The sequenced material came from PBMCs.

The CDR3 sequence: CSARDFDGYTF. The CDR3 DNA follows: TGCAGTGCAAGGGACTTTGATGGCTACACCTTC. The chain employs TRBV20-1 and TRBJ1-2; a possible D gene is TRBD1 (5 bases). The germline CDR1 and CDR2 sequences are DFQATT and SNEGSKA (reference sequence). The V end lost 6 bases, the J end lost 6 bases, and 11 bases lay between the germline ends. The CDR3 runs to 11 residues.